This T cell receptor (beta chain) was sequenced during a study of T cell responses to AZD1222 COVID-19 vaccine. General observations from the study: As reported, nearly half of all spike-specific TCRs target variant regions that are unmutated.

Germline V gives CDR1 SGHRS, CDR2 YFSETQ. The CDR3 sequence is 14 residues long. The V end was cut by 0 bases, the J end by 4 bases, with 9 bases between. Libraries were prepared by immunoSEQ multiplex PCR; TCRdb keeps only in-frame clonotypes and omits some of them. The sample gives 70,000 to 95,000 clones, approximately 90% of which show up once; 25% to 30% is in the top ten. Points on this clone: Its antigen is still unknown.

The specimen comprised peripheral blood, sampled 28 days after the second AZD1222 dose. The TCR originated in an adult who received the AZD1222 COVID-19 vaccine. The chain links TRBV5-1 to TRBJ2-3; D is unclear. CDR3 in DNA: TGCGCCAGCAGCTTGGAACCTCGCCCAGATACGCAGTATTTT. Amino acid sequence: CASSLEPRPDTQYF.